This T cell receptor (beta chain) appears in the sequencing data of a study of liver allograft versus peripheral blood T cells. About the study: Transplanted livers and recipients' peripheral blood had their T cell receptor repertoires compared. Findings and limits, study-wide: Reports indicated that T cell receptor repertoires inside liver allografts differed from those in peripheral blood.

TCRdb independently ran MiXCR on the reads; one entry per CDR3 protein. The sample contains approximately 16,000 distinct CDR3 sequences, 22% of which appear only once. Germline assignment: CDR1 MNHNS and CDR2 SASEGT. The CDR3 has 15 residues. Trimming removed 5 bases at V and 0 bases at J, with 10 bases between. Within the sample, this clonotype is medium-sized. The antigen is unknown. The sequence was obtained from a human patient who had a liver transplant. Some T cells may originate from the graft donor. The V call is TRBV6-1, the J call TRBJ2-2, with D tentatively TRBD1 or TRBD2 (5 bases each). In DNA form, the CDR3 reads TGTGCCAGCAGTTTTGGGACCGCGAACACCGGGGAGCTGTTTTTT. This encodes CASSFGTANTGELFF.